A single T cell receptor (beta chain) is shown here with its context. The antigen is undetermined. The data originate from a study of cytomegalovirus exposure and HLA in healthy donors. The V end lost 2 bases, the J end lost 4 bases, and 12 bases lay between the germline ends. The CDR3 spans 14 residues. Germline V lookup: CDR1 GTSNPN, CDR2 SVGIG (reference sequence). The PCR made use of 60 Vbeta and 13 Jbeta primers. Measured with immunoSEQ multiplex PCR; TCRdb has only the in-frame clones, and not every one. The sample's table shows some 89,000 clones. General study results and limits: A later analysis reported that several of the most significant clusters appeared to be linked to common viral pathogens, among them Epstein-Barr virus. Relative to equally common others, HLA-associated TCR beta chains showed greater clonal expansion in a later analysis. In a later analysis, the majority of CMV-associated beta chains seemingly showed HLA restriction.

The origin of this receptor is a woman in her 30s in good health and CMV-seronegative. Material: PBMCs. The chain joins TRBV30 to TRBJ1-5; tentatively, D is TRBD1 (5 bases). The CDR3 DNA sequence: TGTGCCTGGAGTATTGGGAGGGGAAATCAGCCCCAGCATTTT. This codes for CAWSIGRGNQPQHF.